The 19 T cell receptor beta chains below were found in one sample sequenced in a study of blood T cell repertoires in COVID-19. Here immunoSEQ multiplex PCR was the method, and the copy in TCRdb shows in-frame clones only, minus some. The top ten clones hold 1.8% of a sample with hundreds of thousands of clones, roughly 86% of them seen once. Sequencing input: peripheral blood. These receptors all come from a woman aged 25 to 45 with COVID-19, enrolled during active disease.

The CDR3 reads CASSYSTSGGPGEQYF. CDR3 DNA sequence: TGTGCCAGCAGTTACTCGACTAGCGGGGGGCCGGGGGAGCAGTACTTC. The V call is TRBV6-2 or TRBV6-3, the J call TRBJ2-7; 13 bases are shared with TRBD2. This CDR3 has 16 residues. V shed 0 bases, J shed 7 bases, and the junction held 6 bases outside the gene matches. CDR1 and CDR2 from the germline V gene are MNHEY and SVGEGT.

CDR3 protein: CATSRQRYTSEQYV. The CDR3 bases are TGTGCCACCAGCAGGCAGAGGTACACTTCCGAGCAGTACGTC. The genes are TRBV15 and TRBJ2-7; unclear D gene. Trimming stripped 3 bases from V and 6 bases from J, with 15 bases between. Germline CDR1 and CDR2: LNHNV and YYDKDF (reference sequence). The CDR3 is made up of 14 amino acids.

This clone was found once. This chain links TRBV7-8 with TRBJ2-6; D is possibly TRBD2 (5 bases). CDR1 and CDR2 (germline): SGHVS, FQNEAQ. Trimming stripped 6 bases from V and 0 bases from J, with 15 bases between. The CDR3 is 17 residues long. The CDR3 sequence: CASRSGTARSGANVLTF. The CDR3 nucleotides read TGTGCCAGCAGGTCGGGAACGGCCCGCTCTGGGGCCAACGTCCTGACTTTC. Filled out from reference TRBV7-8 and TRBJ2-6, the complete variable domain reads GAGVSQSPRYKVAKRGQDVALRCDPISGHVSLFWYQQALGQGPEFLTYFQNEAQLDKSGLPSDRFFAERPEGSVSTLKIQRTQQEDSAVYLCASRSGTARSGANVLTFGAGSRLTVL.

V and J are TRBV19 and TRBJ1-1; D is uncertain. CDR3 length equals 13 residues. From germline, CDR1 is LNHDA and CDR2 SQIVND (reference sequence). V was cut by 6 bases and J by 1 base, with 9 bases left in between. The CDR3 spells CASRQSTNTEAFF. Here the CDR3 DNA reads TGTGCCAGTAGACAGTCAACGAACACTGAAGCTTTCTTT.

This rearrangement joins TRBV6-5 to TRBJ1-6, with D perhaps matching TRBD1 (6 bases). Germline lookup yields CDR1 MNHEY and CDR2 SVGAGI. Trimming stripped 2 bases from V and 9 bases from J, with 14 bases between. The CDR3 length is 15 residues. This CDR3 reads CASSYREGGGSPLHF. The CDR3 DNA follows: TGTGCCAGCAGTTACCGCGAAGGGGGGGGTTCACCCCTCCACTTT.

The J gene is TRBJ1-3, the V gene TRBV7-3; D might be TRBD1 (5 bases). Trimming cost V 1 base and J 0 bases, with 7 bases left between them. CDR1 SGHTA and CDR2 FQGTGA come from the germline V gene. This CDR3 is 15 amino acids long. The CDR3 is CASSLSGTSGNTIYF. The DNA of the CDR3 is TGTGCCAGCAGCTTAAGCGGGACCTCTGGAAACACCATATATTTT.

This clone has a single count. This chain uses TRBV15 with TRBJ2-3; 13 nucleotides align to TRBD2. V lost 0 bases, J lost 5 bases, and 8 bases stayed unmatched. The CDR3 runs to 18 residues. Germline CDR1 reads LNHNV; CDR2 reads YYDKDF (reference sequence). DNA for the CDR3: TGTGCCACCAGCAGAGAAGGACTAGCGGGGGCCGAAGGAGATACGCAGTATTTT. Translating gives CATSREGLAGAEGDTQYF.

The J gene is TRBJ2-2, the V gene TRBV5-4; a possible D gene is TRBD1 (5 bases). The CDR3 consists of 12 residues. In germline, CDR1 is SGHNT, CDR2 YYREEE (reference sequence). V lost 1 base and J 10 bases, leaving 8 bases between the germline ends. This CDR3 is CASSLTGVELFF. CDR3 DNA sequence: TGTGCCAGCAGCTTGACAGGAGTGGAGCTGTTTTTT.

Of note for this clone: This same CDR3 is encoded by further DNA sequences in the sample. The CDR3, as DNA: TGTGCCAGCAGTAGAGGGGGAAATCAGCCCCAGCATTTT. This sequence encodes CASSRGGNQPQHF. V and J are TRBV6-5 and TRBJ1-5; weak D call: TRBD1 (6 bases). CDR3 size: 13 residues. V dropped 5 bases and J dropped 4 bases, with 9 bases sitting between them. Looked up from germline, CDR1 is MNHEY and CDR2 is SVGAGI.

The chain is built from TRBV18 and TRBJ1-2; weak D call: TRBD1 (5 bases). The CDR3 has 15 residues. The V and J ends lost 6 bases and 3 bases respectively, with 17 bases between them. Germline CDR1 is KGHSH and CDR2 is LQKENI. CDR3 sequence: CASSPRIGGDYGYTF. The CDR3 DNA sequence: TGTGCCAGCTCCCCGAGAATCGGAGGGGACTATGGCTACACCTTC. Combining the CDR3 with reference TRBV18 and TRBJ1-2 gives the whole variable domain NAGVMQNPRHLVRRRGQEARLRCSPMKGHSHVYWYRQLPEEGLKFMVYLQKENIIDESGMPKERFSAEFPKEGPSILRIQQVVRGDSAAYFCASSPRIGGDYGYTFGSGTRLTVV.

The chain employs TRBV14 and TRBJ1-3, with D tentatively TRBD1 (6 bases). CDR1 is SGHDN and CDR2 is FVKESK in the germline V gene. Trimming removed 4 bases at V and 5 bases at J, with 15 bases between. This CDR3 spans 15 amino acids. The DNA of the CDR3 is TGTGCCAGCAGCCCCCCGTGGGGGCTTCGAAACACCATATATTTT. Translated, it gives CASSPPWGLRNTIYF.

At least ten counts were recorded for this clone. The V call is TRBV6-2 or TRBV6-3, the J call TRBJ2-7, with D possibly being TRBD2 (5 bases). V lost 2 bases and J 5 bases, leaving 16 bases between the germline ends. Per the germline V gene, CDR1 is MNHEY and CDR2 is SVGEGT. This CDR3 is 15 amino acids long. The CDR3 DNA reads as TGTGCCAGCAGTTACAAGGAGGACGGAGGCCACGAGCAGTACTTC. This codes for CASSYKEDGGHEQYF.

The chain combines TRBV4-2 with TRBJ1-4, with 8 bases aligning to TRBD1. The J segment lost 0 bases and the V segment lost 4 bases, leaving 7 bases of the junction unmatched. The CDR3 contains 17 residues. Germline CDR1 is LGHNA and CDR2 is YNFKEQ. CDR3 DNA: TGTGCCAGCAGCCCACGGACAGGGACTACAACTAATGAAAAACTGTTTTTT. Protein sequence: CASSPRTGTTTNEKLFF.

The V call is TRBV25-1, the J call TRBJ1-2; perhaps TRBD1 as D (5 bases). Per the germline V gene, CDR1 is MGHDK and CDR2 is SYGVNS. The CDR3 has 15 amino acids. V lost 6 bases and J lost 5, with 19 bases in between. This chain's CDR3 is CASSPPHGGGYGYTF. The CDR3 DNA is TGTGCCAGCAGCCCCCCCCACGGCGGGGGATATGGCTACACCTTC.

The chain has TRBV7-6 and TRBJ1-2, with no clear D. The CDR3 extends over 14 amino acids. CDR1 and CDR2 from the germline V gene are SGHVS and FNYEAQ. V was shortened by 5 bases and J by 2 bases, with 12 bases between the two germline ends. The CDR3 sequence: CASSPTAANYGYTF. The CDR3 DNA reads as TGTGCCAGCAGCCCTACAGCCGCGAACTATGGCTACACCTTC. Full variable domain (rest looked up from reference TRBV7-6 and TRBJ1-2): GAGVSQSPRYKVTKRGQDVALRCDPISGHVSLYWYRQALGQGPEFLTYFNYEAQQDKSGLPNDRFSAERPEGSISTLTIQRTEQRDSAMYRCASSPTAANYGYTFGSGTRLTVV.

This chain connects TRBV9 to TRBJ2-5; 11 nucleotides align to TRBD2. Germline loops: CDR1 SGDLS, CDR2 YYNGEE. The CDR3 is 17 residues long. Losses at the gene ends were 4 bases for V and 4 bases for J; bases not matched to a gene: 12. The CDR3 here is CASSSGLAGGTGETQYF. The DNA for the CDR3 is TGTGCCAGCAGCTCCGGTTTAGCGGGGGGGACAGGAGAGACCCAGTACTTC.

This clone was observed a single time. CDR3 loop: CATSDWRSVNTDTQYF. The CDR3 DNA sequence: TGTGCCACCAGTGATTGGCGTAGCGTGAACACAGATACGCAGTATTTT. This chain links TRBV24-1 with TRBJ2-3; D is perhaps TRBD2 (5 bases). CDR3 length: 16 amino acids. CDR1 and CDR2 from the germline V gene are KGHDR and SFDVKD. V lost 2 bases and J 2 bases, leaving 13 bases between the germline ends.

The chain carries TRBV24-1 and TRBJ2-1, with 7 positions matching TRBD1. The CDR3 length is 13 residues. V was pared by 9 bases and J by 6 bases, with 7 bases of the junction left unmatched. Germline V gene sequence: CDR1 KGHDR, CDR2 SFDVKD. The CDR3: CATSSDRVNEQFF. CDR3 DNA sequence: TGTGCCACCTCCTCAGACAGGGTCAATGAGCAGTTCTTC.

The genes are TRBV25-1 and TRBJ1-2; perhaps TRBD1 as D (5 bases). The CDR3 is 13 residues long. Germline V gene lookup returns CDR1 MGHDK and CDR2 SYGVNS. The V gene lost 3 bases and the J gene lost 8 bases, with 13 bases spanning the gap. The CDR3 DNA reads as TGTGCCAGCAGTGACTTAGGCAGGGCCGGCTACACCTTC. This codes for CASSDLGRAGYTF.